What follows describes a single T cell receptor (beta chain). This table comes from immunoSEQ multiplex PCR, and its TCRdb copy is limited to in-frame clones, with some not included. The repertoire includes a few hundred thousand clones, about 73% of them detected once, and about 9.4% sits in the top ten. This specimen belongs to a study of shared clonotypes between healthy human individuals. This CDR3 has 12 residues. V dropped 7 bases and J dropped 13; count of bases not matched to a gene: 10. From germline, CDR1 is SNHLY and CDR2 FYNNEI. The chain carries TRBV2 and TRBJ2-1; the match to TRBD2 covers 7 bases. Source material: memory CD4+ T cells sorted from blood. The subset here: CD45RA-negative fraction. The clonotype originates from a man aged 30 to 39 in good health. CDR3 loop: CASTLRAGTQFF. CDR3 bases: TGTGCCAGCACCCTCAGAGCGGGGACCCAGTTCTTC.